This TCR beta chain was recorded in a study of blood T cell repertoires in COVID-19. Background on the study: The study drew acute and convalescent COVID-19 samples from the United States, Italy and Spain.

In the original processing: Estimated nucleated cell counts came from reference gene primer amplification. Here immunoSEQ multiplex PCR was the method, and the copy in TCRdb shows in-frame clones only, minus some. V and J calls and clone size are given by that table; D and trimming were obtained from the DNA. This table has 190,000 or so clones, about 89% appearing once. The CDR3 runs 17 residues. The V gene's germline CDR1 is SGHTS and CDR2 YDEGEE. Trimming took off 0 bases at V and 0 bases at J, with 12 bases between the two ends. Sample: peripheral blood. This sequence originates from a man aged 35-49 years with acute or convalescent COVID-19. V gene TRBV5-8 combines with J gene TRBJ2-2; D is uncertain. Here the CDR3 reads CASSLAAGWPNTGELFF. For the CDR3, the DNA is TGTGCCAGCAGCTTGGCCGCAGGCTGGCCGAACACCGGGGAGCTGTTTTTT.